This TCR beta chain was identified in a study of cytomegalovirus exposure and HLA in healthy donors. PCR was performed using 60 Vbeta and 13 Jbeta primers. Data came from immunoSEQ multiplex PCR; TCRdb stores just in-frame clones and leaves some out. This table holds about 170,000 clones, approximately 78% found once. The CDR3 contains 12 residues. CDR1 and CDR2 (germline): MNHEY, SVGAGI. Unmatched junction bases numbered 5, after V lost 8 bases and J lost 11 bases. The sequencing sample was made of PBMCs. The source of this sequence is a woman aged 18-29 years in good health and CMV-seronegative. V usage is TRBV6-5 and J usage is TRBJ2-1; 11 nucleotides match TRBD2. The CDR3 DNA sequence: TGTGCCAGCGGGACTAGCGGAACCCAGCAGTTCTTC. Translation: CASGTSGTQQFF.